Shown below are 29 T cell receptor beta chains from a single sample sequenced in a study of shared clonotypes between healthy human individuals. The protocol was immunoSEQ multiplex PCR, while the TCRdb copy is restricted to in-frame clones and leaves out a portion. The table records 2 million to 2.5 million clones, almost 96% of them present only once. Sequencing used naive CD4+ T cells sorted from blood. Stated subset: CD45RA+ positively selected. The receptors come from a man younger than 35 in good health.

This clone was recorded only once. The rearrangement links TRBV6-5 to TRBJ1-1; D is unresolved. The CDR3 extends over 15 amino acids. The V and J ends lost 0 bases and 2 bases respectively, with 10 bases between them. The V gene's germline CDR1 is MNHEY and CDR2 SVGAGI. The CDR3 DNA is TGTGCCAGCAGTTACTCGGAGGGATTTAACACTGAAGCTTTCTTT. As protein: CASSYSEGFNTEAFF.

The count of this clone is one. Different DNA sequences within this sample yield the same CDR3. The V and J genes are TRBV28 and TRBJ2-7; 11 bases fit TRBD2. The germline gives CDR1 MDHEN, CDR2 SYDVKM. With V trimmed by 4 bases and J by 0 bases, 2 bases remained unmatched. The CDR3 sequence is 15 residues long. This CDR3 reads CASSSSGGNSYEQYF. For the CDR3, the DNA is TGTGCCAGCAGTTCTAGCGGGGGGAACTCCTACGAGCAGTACTTC.

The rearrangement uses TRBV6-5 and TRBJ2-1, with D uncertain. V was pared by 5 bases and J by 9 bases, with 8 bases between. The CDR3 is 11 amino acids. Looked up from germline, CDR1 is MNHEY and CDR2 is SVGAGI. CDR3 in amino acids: CASSPAREQFF. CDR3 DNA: TGTGCCAGCAGTCCGGCACGTGAGCAGTTCTTC.

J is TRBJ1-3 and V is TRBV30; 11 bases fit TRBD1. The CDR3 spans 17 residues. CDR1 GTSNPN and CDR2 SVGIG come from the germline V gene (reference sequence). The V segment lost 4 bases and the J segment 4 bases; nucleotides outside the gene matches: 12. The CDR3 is CAWKALRDRGYGNTIYF. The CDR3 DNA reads TGTGCCTGGAAGGCTTTGAGGGACAGGGGGTACGGAAACACCATATATTTT.

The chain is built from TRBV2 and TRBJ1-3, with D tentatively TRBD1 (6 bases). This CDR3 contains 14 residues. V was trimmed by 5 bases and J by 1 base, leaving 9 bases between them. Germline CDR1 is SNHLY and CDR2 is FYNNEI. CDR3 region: CASSPTGSGNTIYF. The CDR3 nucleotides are TGTGCCAGCAGTCCTACAGGGTCTGGAAACACCATATATTTT.

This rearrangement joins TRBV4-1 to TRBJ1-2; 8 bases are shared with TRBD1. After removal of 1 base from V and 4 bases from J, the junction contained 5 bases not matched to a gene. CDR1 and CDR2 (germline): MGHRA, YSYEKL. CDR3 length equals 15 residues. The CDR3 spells CASSQGTGILYGYTF. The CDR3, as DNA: TGCGCCAGCAGCCAAGGGACAGGGATTCTCTATGGCTACACCTTC.

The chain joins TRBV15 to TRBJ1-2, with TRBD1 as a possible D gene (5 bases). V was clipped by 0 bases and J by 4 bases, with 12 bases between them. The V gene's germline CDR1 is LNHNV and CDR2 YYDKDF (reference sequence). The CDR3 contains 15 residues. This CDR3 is CATSRDRQGIYGYTF. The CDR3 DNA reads TGTGCCACCAGCAGAGATAGGCAGGGCATCTATGGCTACACCTTC.

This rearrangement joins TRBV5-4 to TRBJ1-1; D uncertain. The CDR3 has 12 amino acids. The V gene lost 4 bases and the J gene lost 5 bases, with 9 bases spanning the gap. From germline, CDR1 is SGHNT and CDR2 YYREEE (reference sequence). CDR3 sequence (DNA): TGTGCCAGCAGCCGTGGGCGGACTGAAGCTTTCTTT. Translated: CASSRGRTEAFF.

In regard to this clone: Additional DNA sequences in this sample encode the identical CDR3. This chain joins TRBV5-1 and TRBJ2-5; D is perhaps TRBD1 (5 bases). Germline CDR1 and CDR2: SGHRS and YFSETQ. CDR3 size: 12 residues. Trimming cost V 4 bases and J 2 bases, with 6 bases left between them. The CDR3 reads CASSPGQETQYF. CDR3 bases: TGCGCCAGCAGCCCAGGGCAAGAGACCCAGTACTTC.

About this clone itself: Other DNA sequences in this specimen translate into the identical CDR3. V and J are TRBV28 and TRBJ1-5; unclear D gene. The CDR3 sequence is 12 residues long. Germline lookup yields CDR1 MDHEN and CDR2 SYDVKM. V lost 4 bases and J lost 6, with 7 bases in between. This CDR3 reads CASSSLGQPQHF. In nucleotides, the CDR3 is TGTGCCAGCAGTTCCTTGGGTCAGCCCCAGCATTTT.

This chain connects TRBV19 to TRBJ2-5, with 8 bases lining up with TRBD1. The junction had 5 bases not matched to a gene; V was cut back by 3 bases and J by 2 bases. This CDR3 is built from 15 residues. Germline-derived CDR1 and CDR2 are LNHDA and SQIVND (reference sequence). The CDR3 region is CASSITGTGQETQYF. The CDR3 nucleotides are TGTGCCAGTAGTATTACCGGGACAGGACAAGAGACCCAGTACTTC.

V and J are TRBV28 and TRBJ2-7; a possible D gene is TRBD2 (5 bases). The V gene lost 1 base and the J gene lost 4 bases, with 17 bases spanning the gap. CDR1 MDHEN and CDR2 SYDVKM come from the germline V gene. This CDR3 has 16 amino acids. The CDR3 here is CASSLSPVREGYEQYF. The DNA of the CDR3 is TGTGCCAGCAGTTTATCCCCGGTGAGGGAAGGGTACGAGCAGTACTTC.

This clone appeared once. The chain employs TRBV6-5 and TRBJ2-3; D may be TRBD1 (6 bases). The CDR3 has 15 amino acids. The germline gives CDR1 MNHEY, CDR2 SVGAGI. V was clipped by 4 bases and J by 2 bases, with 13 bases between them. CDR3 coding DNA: TGTGCCAGCAGTTCCACAGGGACCTTCACAGATACGCAGTATTTT. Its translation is CASSSTGTFTDTQYF.

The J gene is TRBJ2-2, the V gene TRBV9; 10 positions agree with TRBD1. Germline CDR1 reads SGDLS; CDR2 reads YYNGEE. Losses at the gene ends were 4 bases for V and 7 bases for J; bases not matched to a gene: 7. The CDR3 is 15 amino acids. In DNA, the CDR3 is TGTGCCAGCAGCCACCGACAGGGGGCTGGCGGGGAGCTGTTTTTT. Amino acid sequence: CASSHRQGAGGELFF.

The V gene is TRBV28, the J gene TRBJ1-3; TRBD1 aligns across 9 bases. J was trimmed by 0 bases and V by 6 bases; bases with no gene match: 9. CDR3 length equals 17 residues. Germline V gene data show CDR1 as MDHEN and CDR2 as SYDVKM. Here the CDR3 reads CASSTGGMTNSGNTIYF. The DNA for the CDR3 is TGTGCCAGCAGCACAGGGGGCATGACGAACTCTGGAAACACCATATATTTT.

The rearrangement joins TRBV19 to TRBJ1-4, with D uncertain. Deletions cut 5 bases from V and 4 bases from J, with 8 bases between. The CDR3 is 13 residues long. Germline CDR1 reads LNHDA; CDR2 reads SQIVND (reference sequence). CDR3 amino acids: CASSRIDNEKLFF. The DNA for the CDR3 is TGTGCCAGTAGTCGGATTGATAATGAAAAACTGTTTTTT.

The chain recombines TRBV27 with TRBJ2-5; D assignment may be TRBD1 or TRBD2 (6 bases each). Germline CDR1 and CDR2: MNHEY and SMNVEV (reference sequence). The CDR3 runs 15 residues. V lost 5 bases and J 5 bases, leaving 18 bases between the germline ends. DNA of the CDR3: TGTGCCAGCAGTCTCCTGGGGGGCTCCTGGGAGACCCAGTACTTC. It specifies CASSLLGGSWETQYF.

CDR3 in DNA: TGCGCCAGCAGCTTCGGGGAGACCACAGATACGCAGTATTTT. This sequence encodes CASSFGETTDTQYF. The chain recombines TRBV5-1 with TRBJ2-3; possible D gene TRBD2, 5 bases. CDR3 size: 14 residues. CDR1 is SGHRS, CDR2 YFSETQ, per germline. The V and J ends lost 2 bases and 2 bases respectively, with 9 bases between them. Full variable domain (outside the CDR3, taken from reference TRBV5-1 and TRBJ2-3): KAGVTQTPRYLIKTRGQQVTLSCSPISGHRSVSWYQQTPGQGLQFLFEYFSETQRNKGNFPGRFSGRQFSNSRSEMNVSTLELGDSALYLCASSFGETTDTQYFGPGTRLTVL.

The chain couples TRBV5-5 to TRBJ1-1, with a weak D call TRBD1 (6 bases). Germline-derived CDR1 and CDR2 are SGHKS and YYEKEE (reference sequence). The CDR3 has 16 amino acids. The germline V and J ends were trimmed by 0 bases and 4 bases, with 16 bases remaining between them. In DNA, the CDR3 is TGTGCCAGCAGCTTGGCCAACACAGGGACCGTCACTGAAGCTTTCTTT. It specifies CASSLANTGTVTEAFF. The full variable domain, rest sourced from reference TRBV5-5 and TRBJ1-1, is DAGVTQSPTHLIKTRGQQVTLRCSPISGHKSVSWYQQVLGQGPQFIFQYYEKEERGRGNFPDRFSARQFPNYSSELNVNALLLGDSALYLCASSLANTGTVTEAFFGQGTRLTVV.

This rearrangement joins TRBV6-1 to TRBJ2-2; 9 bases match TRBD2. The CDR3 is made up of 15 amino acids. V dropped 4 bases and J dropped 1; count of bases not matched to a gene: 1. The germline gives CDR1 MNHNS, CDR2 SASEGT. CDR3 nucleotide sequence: TGTGCCAGCAGTGTAGCGGGAGTGAACACCGGGGAGCTGTTTTTT. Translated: CASSVAGVNTGELFF.

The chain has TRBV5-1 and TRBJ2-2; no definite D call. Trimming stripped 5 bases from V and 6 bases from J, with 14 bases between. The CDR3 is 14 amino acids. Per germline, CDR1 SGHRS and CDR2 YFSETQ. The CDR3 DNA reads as TGCGCCAGCAGATTTGAATGGGGTGCCGGGGAGCTGTTTTTT. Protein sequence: CASRFEWGAGELFF.

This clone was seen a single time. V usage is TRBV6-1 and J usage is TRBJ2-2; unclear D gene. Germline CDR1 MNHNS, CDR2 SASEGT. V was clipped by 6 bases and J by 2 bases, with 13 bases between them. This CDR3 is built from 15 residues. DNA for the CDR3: TGTGCCAGCAGAATTGGGCTACTTAACACCGGGGAGCTGTTTTTT. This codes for CASRIGLLNTGELFF.

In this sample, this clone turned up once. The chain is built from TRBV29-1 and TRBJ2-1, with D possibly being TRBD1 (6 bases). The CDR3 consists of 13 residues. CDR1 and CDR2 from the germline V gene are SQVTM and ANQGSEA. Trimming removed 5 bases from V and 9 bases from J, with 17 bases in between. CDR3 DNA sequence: TGCAGCGTTAGAAGGGCAGGGGCGGTTGAGCAGTTCTTC. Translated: CSVRRAGAVEQFF.

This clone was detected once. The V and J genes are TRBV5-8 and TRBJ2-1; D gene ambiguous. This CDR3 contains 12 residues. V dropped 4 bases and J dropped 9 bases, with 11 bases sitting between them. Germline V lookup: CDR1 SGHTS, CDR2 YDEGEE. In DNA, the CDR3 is TGTGCCAGCAGCCCGAGAGAGGTTGAGCAGTTCTTC. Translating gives CASSPREVEQFF.

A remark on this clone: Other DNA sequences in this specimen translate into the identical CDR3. CDR3 sequence (DNA): TGCGCCAGCAGCCAAGAATTGTCTACCGGGGAGCTGTTTTTT. Translation gives CASSQELSTGELFF. The chain has TRBV4-3 and TRBJ2-2; D gene unclear. Germline CDR1 and CDR2: LGHNA and YSLEER. Trimming shortened V by 0 bases and J by 5 bases, and 7 bases separated the two germline ends. CDR3 length: 14 amino acids.

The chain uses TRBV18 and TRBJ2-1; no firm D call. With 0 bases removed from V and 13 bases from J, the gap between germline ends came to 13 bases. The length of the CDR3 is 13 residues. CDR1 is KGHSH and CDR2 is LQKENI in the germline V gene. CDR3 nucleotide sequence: TGTGCCAGCTCACCACCATCTACCCCCTTACAGTTCTTC. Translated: CASSPPSTPLQFF.

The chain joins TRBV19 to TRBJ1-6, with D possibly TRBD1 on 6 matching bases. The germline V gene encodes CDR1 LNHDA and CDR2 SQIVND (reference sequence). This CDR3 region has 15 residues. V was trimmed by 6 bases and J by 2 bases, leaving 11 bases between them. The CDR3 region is CASRQGVTYNSPLHF. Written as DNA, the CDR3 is TGTGCCAGTAGACAGGGTGTCACCTATAATTCACCCCTCCACTTT. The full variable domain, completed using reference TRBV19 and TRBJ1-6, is DGGITQSPKYLFRKEGQNVTLSCEQNLNHDAMYWYRQDPGQGLRLIYYSQIVNDFQKGDIAEGYSVSREKKESFPLTVTSAQKNPTAFYLCASRQGVTYNSPLHFGNGTRLTVT.

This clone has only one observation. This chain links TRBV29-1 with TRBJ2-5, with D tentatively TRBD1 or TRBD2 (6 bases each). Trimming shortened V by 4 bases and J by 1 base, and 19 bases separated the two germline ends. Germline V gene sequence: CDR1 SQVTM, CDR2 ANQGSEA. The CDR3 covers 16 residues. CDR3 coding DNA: TGCAGCGTTGTTAATAGGTTTCGGGGGCTCCAAGAGACCCAGTACTTC. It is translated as CSVVNRFRGLQETQYF.

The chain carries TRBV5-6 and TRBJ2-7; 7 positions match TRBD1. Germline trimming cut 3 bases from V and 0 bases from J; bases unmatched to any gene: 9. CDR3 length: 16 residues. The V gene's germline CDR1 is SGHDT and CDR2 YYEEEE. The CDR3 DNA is TGTGCCAGCAGCTCCTGGACAGGTGCGAGCTCCTACGAGCAGTACTTC. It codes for CASSSWTGASSYEQYF.